The 5 T cell receptor beta chains below all came from one sample that was sequenced in a study of post-analysis software for immune sequencing data. The TCR beta cDNA libraries contained unique molecular identifiers. Each CDR3 protein gets one entry after TCRdb re-called the PCR reads with MiXCR. The table includes under 900,000 distinct CDR3 sequences, approximately 57% detected once. For these receptors, no antigen is known. The study's findings and limits: There were five or six TRBV segments more frequent in patients than controls, and TRBV5-6, TRBV5-1 and TRBV20-1 were among them.

Sequenced sample: blood. Receptors were obtained from a girl between 5 and 17 years old with multiple sclerosis.

This clonotype was picked up many times. One end of the junction is discordant with germline, which a read error may explain. The CDR3 sequence is CASSPSGTDTQYF. The DNA of the CDR3 is TGTGCCAGCTCACCGAGTGGCACAGATACGCAGTATTTT. J is TRBJ2-3 and V is TRBV5-1; D unresolved. This CDR3 contains 13 residues. Germline-derived CDR1 and CDR2 are SGHRS and YFSETQ.

This chain uses TRBV7-2 with TRBJ2-5; D tentatively reads TRBD1 or TRBD2 (5 bases each). Germline-derived CDR1 and CDR2 are SGHTA and FQGNSA. Trimming removed 1 base at V and 11 bases at J, with 17 bases between. CDR3 length: 14 residues. The CDR3 reads CASSLGGDLLVQYF. CDR3 nucleotide sequence: TGTGCCAGCAGCTTAGGTGGGGACCTACTCGTGCAGTACTTC.

The rearrangement links TRBV5-8 to TRBJ2-7; D gene unclear. In germline, CDR1 is SGHTS, CDR2 YDEGEE. The CDR3 loop spans 15 amino acids. Trimming stripped 2 bases from V and 2 bases from J, with 14 bases between. In DNA form, the CDR3 reads TGTGCCAGCAGCTTCCGACAAATGAGACCCTACGAGCAGTACTTC. This translates into CASSFRQMRPYEQYF.

V is TRBV20-1 and J is TRBJ2-1, with D uncertain. The germline gives CDR1 DFQATT, CDR2 SNEGSKA (reference sequence). This CDR3 is built from 14 residues. V was clipped by 3 bases and J by 0 bases, with 9 bases between them. CDR3: CSASSSVSYNEQFF. CDR3 nucleotide sequence: TGCAGTGCTAGCTCCTCGGTCTCCTACAATGAGCAGTTCTTC.

The gene calls are TRBV7-3 and TRBJ2-7; possibly TRBD1 for D (5 bases). The J call may be faulty, since TRBJ2-5 better matches the DNA end. There are 16 residues in the CDR3. Germline V gives CDR1 SGHTA, CDR2 FQGTGA. The chain's CDR3 is CASSSESPDSQETQYF. DNA for the CDR3: TGTGCCAGCAGCTCGGAATCCCCCGACAGTCAAGAGACCCAGTACTTC.